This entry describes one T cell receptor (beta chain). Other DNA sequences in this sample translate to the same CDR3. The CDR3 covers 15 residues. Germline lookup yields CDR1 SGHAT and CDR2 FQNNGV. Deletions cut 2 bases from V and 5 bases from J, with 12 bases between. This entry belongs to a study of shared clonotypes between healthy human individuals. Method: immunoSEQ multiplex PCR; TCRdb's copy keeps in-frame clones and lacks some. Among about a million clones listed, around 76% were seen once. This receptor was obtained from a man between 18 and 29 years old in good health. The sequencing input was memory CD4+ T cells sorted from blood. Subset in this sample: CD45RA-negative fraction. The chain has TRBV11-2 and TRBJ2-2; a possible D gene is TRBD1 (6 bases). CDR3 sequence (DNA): TGTGCCAGCAGCTTATCCAGGGGTGGGACCGGGGAGCTGTTTTTT. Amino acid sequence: CASSLSRGGTGELFF.